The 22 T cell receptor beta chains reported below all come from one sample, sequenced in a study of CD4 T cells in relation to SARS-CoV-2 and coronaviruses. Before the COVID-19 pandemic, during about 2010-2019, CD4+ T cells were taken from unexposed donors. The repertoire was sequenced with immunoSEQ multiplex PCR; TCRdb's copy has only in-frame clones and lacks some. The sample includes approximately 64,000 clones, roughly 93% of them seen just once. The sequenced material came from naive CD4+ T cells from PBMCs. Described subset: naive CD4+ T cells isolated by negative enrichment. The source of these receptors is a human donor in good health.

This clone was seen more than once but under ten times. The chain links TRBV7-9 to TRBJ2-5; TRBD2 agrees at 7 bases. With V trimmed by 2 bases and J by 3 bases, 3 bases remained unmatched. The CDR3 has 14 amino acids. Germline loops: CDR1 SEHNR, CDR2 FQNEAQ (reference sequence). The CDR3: CASSLSGGKETQYF. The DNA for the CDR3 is TGTGCCAGCAGCTTATCGGGGGGAAAAGAGACCCAGTACTTC. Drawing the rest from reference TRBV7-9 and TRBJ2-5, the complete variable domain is DTGVSQNPRHKITKRGQNVTFRCDPISEHNRLYWYRQTLGQGPEFLTYFQNEAQLEKSRLLSDRFSAERPKGSFSTLEIQRTEQGDSAMYLCASSLSGGKETQYFGPGTRLLVL.

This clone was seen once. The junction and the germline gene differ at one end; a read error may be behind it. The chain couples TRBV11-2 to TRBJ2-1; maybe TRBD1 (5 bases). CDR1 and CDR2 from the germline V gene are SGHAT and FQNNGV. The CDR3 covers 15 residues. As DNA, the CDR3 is TGTGCCAGCACCTTAAACAGGATCTCCTACAATGAGCAGTTCTTC. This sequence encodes CASTLNRISYNEQFF.

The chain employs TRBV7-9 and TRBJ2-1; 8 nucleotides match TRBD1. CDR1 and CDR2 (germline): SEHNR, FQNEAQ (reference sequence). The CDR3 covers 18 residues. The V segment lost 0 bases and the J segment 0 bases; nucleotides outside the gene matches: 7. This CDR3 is CASSLATDRELSYNEQFF. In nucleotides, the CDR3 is TGTGCCAGCAGCTTAGCAACGGACAGGGAACTCTCCTACAATGAGCAGTTCTTC. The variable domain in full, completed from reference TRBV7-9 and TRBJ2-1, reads DTGVSQNPRHKITKRGQNVTFRCDPISEHNRLYWYRQTLGQGPEFLTYFQNEAQLEKSRLLSDRFSAERPKGSFSTLEIQRTEQGDSAMYLCASSLATDRELSYNEQFFGPGTRLTVL.

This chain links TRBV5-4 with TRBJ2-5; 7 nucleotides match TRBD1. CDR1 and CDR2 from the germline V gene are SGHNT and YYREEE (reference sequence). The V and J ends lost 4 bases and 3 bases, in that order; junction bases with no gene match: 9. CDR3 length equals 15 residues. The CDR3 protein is CASSPHRDREETQYF. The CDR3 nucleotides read TGTGCCAGCAGCCCCCACCGGGACAGAGAAGAGACCCAGTACTTC.

The CDR3 reads CASSFASGFTYEQYF. In DNA, the CDR3 is TGCGCCAGCAGCTTTGCTAGCGGGTTCACCTACGAGCAGTACTTC. The V call is TRBV5-1, the J call TRBJ2-7; TRBD2 matches 8 bases. The CDR3 is 15 residues long. CDR1 SGHRS and CDR2 YFSETQ come from the germline V gene. Trimming cost V 2 bases and J 2 bases; bases outside gene matches: 6.

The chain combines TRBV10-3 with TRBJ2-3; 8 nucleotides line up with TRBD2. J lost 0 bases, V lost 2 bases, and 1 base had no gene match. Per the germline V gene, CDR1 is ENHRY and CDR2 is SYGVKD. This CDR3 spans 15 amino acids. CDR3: CAISESGSSTDTQYF. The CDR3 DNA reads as TGTGCCATCAGTGAGAGCGGGAGTAGCACAGATACGCAGTATTTT.

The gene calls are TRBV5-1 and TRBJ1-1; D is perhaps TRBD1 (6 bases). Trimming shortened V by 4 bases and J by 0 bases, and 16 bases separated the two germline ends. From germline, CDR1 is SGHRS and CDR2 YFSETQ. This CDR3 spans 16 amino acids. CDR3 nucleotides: TGCGCCAGCAGCCCGGAAACGGACAGATTGAACACTGAAGCTTTCTTT. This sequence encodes CASSPETDRLNTEAFF.

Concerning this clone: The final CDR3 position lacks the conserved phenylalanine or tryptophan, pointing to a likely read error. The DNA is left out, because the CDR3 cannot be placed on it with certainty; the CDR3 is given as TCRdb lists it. CDR3 protein: CASSPTSREPEY. This sequence joins TRBV28 and TRBJ1-1. The CDR3 sequence runs 12 residues, both termini included. CDR1 and CDR2 from the germline V gene are MDHEN and SYDVKM.

The CDR3 DNA reads TGTGCCAGCAGCCTGGACGGCTCCTACGAGCAGTACTTC. Translation: CASSLDGSYEQYF. The chain couples TRBV5-6 to TRBJ2-7; D unresolved. V shed 4 bases and J shed 0 bases, with 8 bases lying between them. CDR3 length: 13 amino acids. Germline CDR1 reads SGHDT; CDR2 reads YYEEEE.

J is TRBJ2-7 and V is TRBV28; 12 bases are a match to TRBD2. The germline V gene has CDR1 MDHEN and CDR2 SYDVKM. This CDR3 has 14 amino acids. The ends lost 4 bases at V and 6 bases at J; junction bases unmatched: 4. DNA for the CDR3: TGTGCCAGCAGTTCTAGCGGGAGGGCCCTCGAGCAGTACTTC. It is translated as CASSSSGRALEQYF.

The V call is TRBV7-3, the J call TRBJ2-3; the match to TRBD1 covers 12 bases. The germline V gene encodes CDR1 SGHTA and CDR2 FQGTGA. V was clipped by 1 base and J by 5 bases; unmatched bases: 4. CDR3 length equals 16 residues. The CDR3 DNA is TGTGCCAGCAGCTTAATGGGACAGGGGGCCGTAGATACGCAGTATTTT. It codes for CASSLMGQGAVDTQYF.

This CDR3 reads CASGALTGLAKNIQYF. For the CDR3, the DNA is TGTGCCAGCGGGGCCCTTACAGGGTTGGCCAAAAACATTCAGTACTTC. V gene TRBV28 combines with J gene TRBJ2-4; weak D call: TRBD1 (6 bases). Between the trimmed V and J ends, which lost 8 bases and 1 base, there was a span of 18 bases. Germline CDR1 and CDR2: MDHEN and SYDVKM. The CDR3 extends over 16 amino acids.

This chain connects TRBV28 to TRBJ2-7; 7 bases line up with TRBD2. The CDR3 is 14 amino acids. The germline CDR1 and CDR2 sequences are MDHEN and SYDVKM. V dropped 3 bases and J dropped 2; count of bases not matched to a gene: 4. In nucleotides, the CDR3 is TGTGCCAGCAGTTTCGGGGGGAGGGCCTACGAGCAGTACTTC. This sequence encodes CASSFGGRAYEQYF.

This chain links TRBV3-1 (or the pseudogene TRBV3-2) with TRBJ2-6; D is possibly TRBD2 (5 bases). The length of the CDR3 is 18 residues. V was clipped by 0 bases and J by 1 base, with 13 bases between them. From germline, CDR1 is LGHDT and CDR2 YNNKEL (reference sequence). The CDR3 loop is CASSQEAGVESGANVLTF. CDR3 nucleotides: TGTGCCAGCAGCCAAGAGGCGGGCGTGGAATCTGGGGCCAACGTCCTGACTTTC.

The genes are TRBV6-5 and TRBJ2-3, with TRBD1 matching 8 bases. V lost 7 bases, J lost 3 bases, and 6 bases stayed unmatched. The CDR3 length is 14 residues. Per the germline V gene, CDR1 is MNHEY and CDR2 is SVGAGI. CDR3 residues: CASKRQGRTDTQYF. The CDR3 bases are TGTGCCAGCAAAAGACAGGGGAGGACAGATACGCAGTATTTT.

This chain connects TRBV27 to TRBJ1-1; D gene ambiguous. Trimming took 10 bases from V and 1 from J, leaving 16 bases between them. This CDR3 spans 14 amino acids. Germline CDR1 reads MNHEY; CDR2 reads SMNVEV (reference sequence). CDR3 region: CATPKGQENTEAFF. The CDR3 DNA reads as TGTGCCACCCCCAAAGGGCAGGAGAACACTGAAGCTTTCTTT.

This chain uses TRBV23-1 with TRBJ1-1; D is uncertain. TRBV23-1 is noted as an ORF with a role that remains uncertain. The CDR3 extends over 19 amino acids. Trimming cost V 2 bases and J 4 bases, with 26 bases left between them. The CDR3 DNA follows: TGCGCCAGCAGTCAACCTACGTTCGTGGATCCTGGGTTTGTCACTGAAGCTTTCTTT. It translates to CASSQPTFVDPGFVTEAFF.

This CDR3 is CASSSIRLAGEDEQYF. The CDR3 nucleotides read TGTGCCAGCAGCAGTATCCGACTAGCGGGAGAGGACGAGCAGTACTTC. V is TRBV27 and J is TRBJ2-7; 12 bases match TRBD2. V dropped 6 bases and J dropped 5; count of bases not matched to a gene: 11. The CDR3 runs 16 residues. The germline V gene encodes CDR1 MNHEY and CDR2 SMNVEV (reference sequence).

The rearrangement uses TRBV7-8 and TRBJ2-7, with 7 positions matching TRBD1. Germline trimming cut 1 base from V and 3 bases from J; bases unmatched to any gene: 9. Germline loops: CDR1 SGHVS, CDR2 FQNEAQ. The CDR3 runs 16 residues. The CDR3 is CASSLELIRQGYEQYF. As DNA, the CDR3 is TGTGCCAGCAGCTTAGAACTGATTAGACAGGGCTACGAGCAGTACTTC.

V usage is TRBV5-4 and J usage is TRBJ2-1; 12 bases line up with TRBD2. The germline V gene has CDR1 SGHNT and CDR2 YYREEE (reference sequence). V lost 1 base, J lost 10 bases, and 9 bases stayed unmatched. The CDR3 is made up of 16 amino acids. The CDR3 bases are TGTGCCAGCAGCTTGTCGACTAGCGGGAGATACAGGGAGCAGTTCTTC. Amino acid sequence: CASSLSTSGRYREQFF.

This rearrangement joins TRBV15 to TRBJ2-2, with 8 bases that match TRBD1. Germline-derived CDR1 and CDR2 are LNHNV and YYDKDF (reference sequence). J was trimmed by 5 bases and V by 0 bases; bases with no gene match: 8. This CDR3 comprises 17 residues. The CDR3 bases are TGTGCCACCAGCAGAGATACGGACAGGGTGACGACCGGGGAGCTGTTTTTT. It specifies CATSRDTDRVTTGELFF.

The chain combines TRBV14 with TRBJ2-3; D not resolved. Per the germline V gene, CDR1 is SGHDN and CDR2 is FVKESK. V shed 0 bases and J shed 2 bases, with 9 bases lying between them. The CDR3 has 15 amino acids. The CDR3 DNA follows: TGTGCCAGCAGCCAAGAGGTTGGTTCCACAGATACGCAGTATTTT. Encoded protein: CASSQEVGSTDTQYF. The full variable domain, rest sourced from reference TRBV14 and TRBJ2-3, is EAGVTQFPSHSVIEKGQTVTLRCDPISGHDNLYWYRRVMGKEIKFLLHFVKESKQDESGMPNNRFLAERTGGTYSTLKVQPAELEDSGVYFCASSQEVGSTDTQYFGPGTRLTVL.